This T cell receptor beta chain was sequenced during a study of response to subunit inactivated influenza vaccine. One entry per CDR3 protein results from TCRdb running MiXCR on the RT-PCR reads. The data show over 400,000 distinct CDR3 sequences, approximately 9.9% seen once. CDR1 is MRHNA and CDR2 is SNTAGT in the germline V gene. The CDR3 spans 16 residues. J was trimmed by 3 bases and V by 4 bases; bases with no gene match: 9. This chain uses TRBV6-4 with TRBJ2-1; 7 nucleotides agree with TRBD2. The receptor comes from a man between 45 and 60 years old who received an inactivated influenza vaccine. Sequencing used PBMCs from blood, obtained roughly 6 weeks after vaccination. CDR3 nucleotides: TGTGCCAGCAGTGCCCTCATGGGGGGGGGCTACAATGAGCAGTTCTTC. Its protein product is CASSALMGGGYNEQFF.